This T cell receptor beta chain is drawn from a study of glioma-infiltrating T cells after dendritic cell vaccination. Study-level background: Dendritic cell vaccination trial patients had either newly diagnosed or recurrent glioblastoma. Overall study findings and caveats: Higher pretreatment TIL content predicted longer progression-free time and survival. Survival was not directly related to TCR clonality in these patients.

As to time point: after dendritic cell vaccination, including at tumor progression/relapse. Only patients with spare fresh-frozen tumor and over two years of follow-up were included. With V trimmed by 4 bases and J by 1 base, 11 bases remained unmatched. In germline, CDR1 is MGHRA, CDR2 YSYEKL. CDR3 length equals 18 residues. Details on this clone: As yet, its antigen is unknown.

Sequencing used immunoSEQ multiplex PCR; TCRdb keeps in-frame clones, though not all of them. The sample includes about 87,000 clones, over 80% of them seen just once. This TCR came from a human donor with glioblastoma. Sequenced material: blood, taken after dendritic cell vaccination. The V and J genes are TRBV4-1 and TRBJ2-5, with 11 bases that match TRBD2. Written as DNA, the CDR3 is TGCGCCAGCAGCCGGGCTAGCGGGGGGACACGAGCCCAAGAGACCCAGTACTTC. It is translated as CASSRASGGTRAQETQYF.